This T cell receptor (beta chain) was sequenced for a study of OX40 agonist ivuxolimab in advanced cancers. As for the study in general: The study treated patients with ivuxolimab, an agonistic anti-OX40 (CD134) antibody. The dose of intravenous ivuxolimab that patients received every 2 weeks ranged from 0.01 to 10 mg/kg. Overall study findings and caveats: Mean expanded clone counts were higher in CD8+ than CD4+ T cells. Clonal expansion by week 6 occurred in CD4+ and CD8+ blood T cells (at 0.1 to 3.0 mg/kg).

This clone was seen a single time. Antigen specificity is unknown. Assay used: immunoSEQ multiplex PCR; TCRdb lists only in-frame clones, some missing. This table holds under 55,000 clones, 86% found once. The CDR3 loop spans 16 amino acids. V lost 1 base to trimming and J lost 3 bases; unmatched junction nucleotides: 6. Per germline, CDR1 SGHRS and CDR2 YFSETQ. Sequencing was performed on CD4+ or CD8+ T cells sorted from blood, taken in a trial of the OX40 agonist ivuxolimab. The rearrangement links TRBV5-1 to TRBJ2-1, with 8 bases matching TRBD2. The sequence was collected from an adult with an advanced solid tumor such as melanoma, head and neck, liver or kidney cancer. The CDR3 bases are TGCGCCAGCAGCTTGTTCGGAGCGGGGGACTACAATGAGCAGTTCTTC. The encoded protein is CASSLFGAGDYNEQFF.